Below, 24 T cell receptor beta chains from the same sample are listed, as sequenced in a study of shared clonotypes between healthy human individuals. Assay used: immunoSEQ multiplex PCR; TCRdb lists only in-frame clones, some missing. The data contain 1,400,000 or so clones, approximately 98.5% of them singletons. The specimen was naive CD4+ T cells sorted from blood. The subset was: CD45RA+ positively selected. The source is a young man in good health.

The chain uses TRBV5-6 and TRBJ2-7, with 7 nucleotides matching TRBD1. CDR1 is SGHDT and CDR2 is YYEEEE in the germline V gene. Germline trimming cut 2 bases from V and 7 bases from J; bases unmatched to any gene: 18. The CDR3 runs to 17 residues. This chain's CDR3 is CASSFRSSGTALGEQYF. CDR3 DNA: TGTGCCAGCAGCTTCAGGAGCTCCGGGACAGCCTTGGGGGAGCAGTACTTC.

This chain uses TRBV18 with TRBJ1-3; no firm D call. CDR3 length: 16 residues. V lost 4 bases and J lost 1, with 14 bases in between. Germline loops: CDR1 KGHSH, CDR2 LQKENI. The CDR3 sequence: CASSRDKGVSGNTIYF. CDR3 DNA: TGTGCCAGCTCACGTGATAAGGGAGTTTCTGGAAACACCATATATTTT.

The J gene is TRBJ2-7, the V gene TRBV6-1; D gene ambiguous. The V gene lost 6 bases and the J gene lost 5 bases, with 14 bases spanning the gap. Germline V gene data show CDR1 as MNHNS and CDR2 as SASEGT. CDR3 length: 13 amino acids. The CDR3 here is CASRTLDRDEQYF. The CDR3 DNA sequence: TGTGCCAGCAGGACACTGGATAGGGACGAGCAGTACTTC.

CDR3 protein: CASSLGLAGGEGEQFF. CDR3 DNA: TGTGCCAGCAGCTTAGGTCTAGCGGGAGGAGAGGGTGAGCAGTTCTTC. The gene calls are TRBV5-4 and TRBJ2-1; 11 bases agree with TRBD2. Germline trimming cut 2 bases from V and 9 bases from J; bases unmatched to any gene: 10. In germline, CDR1 is SGHNT, CDR2 YYREEE (reference sequence). The CDR3 extends over 16 amino acids.

The V call is TRBV28, the J call TRBJ2-2; 7 nucleotides agree with TRBD1. Germline CDR1 MDHEN, CDR2 SYDVKM. Trimming at V came to 6 bases and at J to 2 bases, leaving 6 bases not matched to a gene. This CDR3 has 15 residues. The CDR3 DNA reads as TGTGCCAGCAGGGCCGGGACAGTAAACACCGGGGAGCTGTTTTTT. Its translation: CASRAGTVNTGELFF.

This clone has a single count. V and J are TRBV29-1 and TRBJ1-1; TRBD1 aligns across 7 bases. The germline V gene has CDR1 SQVTM and CDR2 ANQGSEA. Trimming cost V 6 bases and J 6 bases; bases outside gene matches: 10. The CDR3 runs to 13 residues. The CDR3 nucleotides are TGCAGCGTCCGGACAGGCCAAGGCGCTGAAGCTTTCTTT. It encodes CSVRTGQGAEAFF.

The chain combines TRBV19 with TRBJ2-7; D is possibly TRBD1 (6 bases). The CDR3 length is 13 residues. Deletions cut 7 bases from V and 5 bases from J, with 15 bases between. Germline V gene data show CDR1 as LNHDA and CDR2 as SQIVND (reference sequence). In DNA, the CDR3 is TGTGCCAGTAAACGAGGGGGAAAAGACGAGCAGTACTTC. Protein product: CASKRGGKDEQYF.

Comment on this clone: Distinct nucleotide sequences in the sample also encode this CDR3. J is TRBJ2-1 and V is TRBV4-1; no reliable D call. The CDR3 is made up of 15 amino acids. Germline V lookup: CDR1 MGHRA, CDR2 YSYEKL. Trimming removed 1 base at V and 0 bases at J, with 7 bases between. CDR3 coding DNA: TGCGCCAGCAGCCAAGGCTCGGGCTCCTACAATGAGCAGTTCTTC. Translation gives CASSQGSGSYNEQFF.

This chain connects TRBV15 to TRBJ2-3, with D possibly called TRBD1 or TRBD2 (7 bases each). Germline CDR1 LNHNV, CDR2 YYDKDF (reference sequence). The CDR3 runs to 16 residues. Trimming pared 6 bases from V and 4 bases from J, leaving 20 bases between. CDR3 sequence: CATRATGRVRADTQYF. For the CDR3, the DNA is TGTGCCACCAGGGCGACAGGGAGGGTCCGGGCAGATACGCAGTATTTT. Full variable domain (outside the CDR3, taken from reference TRBV15 and TRBJ2-3): DAMVIQNPRYQVTQFGKPVTLSCSQTLNHNVMYWYQQKSSQAPKLLFHYYDKDFNNEADTPDNFQSRRPNTSFCFLDIRSPGLGDTAMYLCATRATGRVRADTQYFGPGTRLTVL.

This chain uses TRBV5-1 with TRBJ2-7; weak D call: TRBD1 (5 bases). This CDR3 comprises 14 residues. Trimming cost V 2 bases and J 4 bases, with 13 bases left between them. The V gene's germline CDR1 is SGHRS and CDR2 YFSETQ. CDR3 sequence (DNA): TGCGCCAGCAGCTTCAAACCCCAGGGATACGAGCAGTACTTC. Protein product: CASSFKPQGYEQYF.

V usage is TRBV29-1 and J usage is TRBJ2-7; D is possibly TRBD2 (6 bases). The CDR3 contains 15 residues. The germline V gene encodes CDR1 SQVTM and CDR2 ANQGSEA. With 1 base removed from V and 3 bases from J, the gap between germline ends came to 16 bases. The chain's CDR3 is CSVEGGGLRGYEQYF. As DNA, the CDR3 is TGCAGCGTTGAAGGTGGAGGACTGCGGGGCTACGAGCAGTACTTC.

This rearrangement joins TRBV27 to TRBJ2-3; D gene ambiguous. V lost 3 bases and J 2 bases, leaving 6 bases between the germline ends. The CDR3 loop spans 13 amino acids. Germline assignment: CDR1 MNHEY and CDR2 SMNVEV (reference sequence). CDR3 residues: CASSFVYTDTQYF. The CDR3 DNA sequence: TGTGCCAGCAGTTTTGTGTACACAGATACGCAGTATTTT.

This CDR3 is CASSRSPQAGGTEAFF. The CDR3 nucleotides are TGCGCCAGCAGCCGTTCCCCCCAAGCCGGGGGCACTGAAGCTTTCTTT. The genes are TRBV5-1 and TRBJ1-1; weak D call: TRBD1 (5 bases). The CDR3 contains 16 residues. CDR1 is SGHRS, CDR2 YFSETQ, per germline. The V gene lost 4 bases and the J gene lost 4 bases, with 20 bases spanning the gap.

This clone occurred once. This chain joins TRBV27 and TRBJ2-1, with 10 bases lining up with TRBD1. There are 15 residues in the CDR3. Trimming removed 6 bases from V and 8 bases from J; junction bases left unmatched: 10. Per the germline V gene, CDR1 is MNHEY and CDR2 is SMNVEV (reference sequence). This CDR3 is CASRTPGTGEDEQFF. As DNA, the CDR3 is TGTGCCAGCAGAACTCCGGGGACAGGGGAGGATGAGCAGTTCTTC.

The V and J genes are TRBV7-2 and TRBJ1-1; no firm D call. The germline V and J ends were trimmed by 2 bases and 0 bases, with 7 bases remaining between them. The length of the CDR3 is 14 residues. Per germline, CDR1 SGHTA and CDR2 FQGNSA. In nucleotides, the CDR3 is TGTGCCAGCAGCTTATACAGTATGAACACTGAAGCTTTCTTT. Its translation: CASSLYSMNTEAFF.

The rearrangement joins TRBV29-1 to TRBJ2-7; the match to TRBD1 covers 10 bases. The CDR3 consists of 12 residues. V was clipped by 7 bases and J by 5 bases; unmatched bases: 5. The V gene's germline CDR1 is SQVTM and CDR2 ANQGSEA. The CDR3 bases are TGCAGCGGTCTAGGGACAGGGGACGAGCAGTACTTC. This sequence encodes CSGLGTGDEQYF.

The rearrangement joins TRBV18 to TRBJ2-5; D perhaps matches TRBD2 (6 bases). The CDR3 runs 15 residues. Germline-derived CDR1 and CDR2 are KGHSH and LQKENI. Deletions cut 1 base from V and 2 bases from J, with 11 bases between. The CDR3 bases are TGTGCCAGCTCACCACTAGCGGAGGCACAAGAGACCCAGTACTTC. Residues: CASSPLAEAQETQYF.

The CDR3: CASSQDFLDTQYF. As DNA, the CDR3 is TGTGCCAGCAGCCAAGATTTCTTGGATACGCAGTATTTT. The chain combines TRBV14 with TRBJ2-3; D is undetermined. V was trimmed by 0 bases and J by 6 bases, leaving 7 bases between them. Per the germline V gene, CDR1 is SGHDN and CDR2 is FVKESK. The CDR3 is 13 residues long.

This chain links TRBV6-5 with TRBJ1-1; D not certain. The V gene lost 0 bases and the J gene lost 1 base, with 9 bases spanning the gap. Germline-derived CDR1 and CDR2 are MNHEY and SVGAGI. CDR3 length: 15 amino acids. The CDR3 sequence: CASSYSSPANTEAFF. The CDR3 DNA reads TGTGCCAGCAGTTACTCTTCCCCGGCGAACACTGAAGCTTTCTTT.

This chain uses TRBV27 with TRBJ2-3; TRBD1 agrees at 7 bases. This CDR3 region has 15 residues. Germline V gene lookup returns CDR1 MNHEY and CDR2 SMNVEV (reference sequence). Trimming at V came to 0 bases and at J to 1 base, leaving 1 base not matched to a gene. DNA for the CDR3: TGTGCCAGCAGTTTATCTGACAGGGGCACAGATACGCAGTATTTT. It yields the protein CASSLSDRGTDTQYF.

The chain couples TRBV7-2 to TRBJ2-5; D is undetermined. CDR3 length: 12 amino acids. Trimming left V 3 bases short and J 1 base short, with 3 bases between. Per germline, CDR1 SGHTA and CDR2 FQGNSA. CDR3 in amino acids: CASSFFQETQYF. Written as DNA, the CDR3 is TGTGCCAGCAGCTTCTTCCAAGAGACCCAGTACTTC.

V gene TRBV9 combines with J gene TRBJ2-6, with D possibly called TRBD1 or TRBD2 (5 bases each). The CDR3 is 16 amino acids. CDR1 and CDR2 (germline): SGDLS, YYNGEE. The V end was cut by 6 bases, the J end by 0 bases, with 13 bases between. CDR3 nucleotide sequence: TGTGCCAGCAACCGGGACGGGGACTCTGGGGCCAACGTCCTGACTTTC. It is translated as CASNRDGDSGANVLTF.

On this clone itself: The sample holds other DNA sequences that translate to the same CDR3. The chain recombines TRBV27 with TRBJ2-1, with 9 bases that match TRBD2. J gave up 5 bases and V 2 bases, and 4 bases lay outside the gene matches. The germline V gene has CDR1 MNHEY and CDR2 SMNVEV (reference sequence). The CDR3 totals 15 residues. In nucleotides, the CDR3 is TGTGCCAGCAGTTTACGTCTAGCGGGGAACAATGAGCAGTTCTTC. Translating gives CASSLRLAGNNEQFF.

The chain combines TRBV9 with TRBJ2-2, with TRBD1 matching over 8 bases. The V gene's germline CDR1 is SGDLS and CDR2 YYNGEE. CDR3 length equals 17 residues. V lost 2 bases, J lost 0 bases, and 6 bases stayed unmatched. The CDR3 reads CASSVLQGASNTGELFF. The CDR3 DNA reads TGTGCCAGCAGCGTTCTCCAGGGGGCCTCGAACACCGGGGAGCTGTTTTTT.